Detailed here is one TCR beta chain. Its specificity is unknown. Sampling times: baseline, cycle 4 day 1, cycle 7 day 1. Trimming took off 3 bases at V and 7 bases at J, with 12 bases between the two ends. The CDR3 is 12 residues long. Germline V gives CDR1 GTSNPN, CDR2 SVGIG (reference sequence). These data originate in a study of OX40 agonist ivuxolimab in advanced cancers. Broader study findings: The work left the antigen specificity of expanded peripheral T cells undetermined. CD8+ T cells (on average) carried more expanded clones than CD4+ T cells. Some patients without response likewise showed low normalized clonal expansion.

Sequencing used immunoSEQ multiplex PCR; TCRdb keeps in-frame clones, though not all of them. The data hold more than 50,000 clones, with around 84% observed a single time. The rearrangement links TRBV30 to TRBJ1-1; weak D call: TRBD1 (6 bases). Here the sequenced sample was CD4+ or CD8+ T cells sorted from blood, taken in a trial of the OX40 agonist ivuxolimab. The TCR comes from an adult with an advanced solid tumor such as melanoma, head and neck, liver or kidney cancer. The CDR3 region is CAWRAGVREAFF. In DNA form, the CDR3 reads TGTGCCTGGAGAGCAGGGGTCCGTGAAGCTTTCTTT.